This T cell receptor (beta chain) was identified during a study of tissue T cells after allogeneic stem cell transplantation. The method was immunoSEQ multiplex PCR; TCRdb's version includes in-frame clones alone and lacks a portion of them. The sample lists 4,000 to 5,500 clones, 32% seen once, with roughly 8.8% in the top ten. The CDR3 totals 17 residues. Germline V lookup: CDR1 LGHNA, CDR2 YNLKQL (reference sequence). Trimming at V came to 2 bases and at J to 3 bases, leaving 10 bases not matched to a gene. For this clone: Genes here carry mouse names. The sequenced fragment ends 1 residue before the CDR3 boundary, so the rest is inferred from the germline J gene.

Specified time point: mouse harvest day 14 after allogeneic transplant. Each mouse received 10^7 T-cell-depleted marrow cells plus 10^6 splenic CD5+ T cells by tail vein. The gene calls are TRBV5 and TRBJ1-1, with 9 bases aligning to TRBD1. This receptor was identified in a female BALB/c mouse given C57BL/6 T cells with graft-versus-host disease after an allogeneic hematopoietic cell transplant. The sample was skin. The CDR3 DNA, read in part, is TGTGCCAGCAGCCAAATCTCCGGGACAGGGCTCGACACAGAAGTCTTC. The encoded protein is CASSQISGTGLDTEVF. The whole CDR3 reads CASSQISGTGLDTEVFF.